Below are 28 T cell receptor beta chains sequenced from a single sample in a study of post-analysis software for immune sequencing data (dated by TCRdb to between 2014 and 2017). Broad study findings and their caveats: Patients showed significantly higher frequencies than controls for five TRBV segments, among them TRBV5-6, TRBV5-1 and TRBV20-1.

Library preparation used PCR. Sequencing used an Illumina HiSeq 2500. To reduce PCR and sequencing biases, unique molecular identifiers were incorporated into the TCR beta cDNA libraries. The public reads were reanalyzed by TCRdb: fastp trimming at Q25, MiXCR alignment, in-frame beta chains only. For every CDR3 protein sequence, its rows merge into one entry that carries the most common genes and DNA. This sample lists about 500,000 distinct CDR3 sequences; 45% were detected once. The ten largest clones represent around 10% of the sample. Their specific antigens are unknown. The specimen was blood. The receptors stem from a girl aged 5-17 years with multiple sclerosis.

The rearrangement joins TRBV20-1 to TRBJ2-1; D call uncertain. The CDR3 sequence is 10 residues long. Germline V gene data show CDR1 as DFQATT and CDR2 as SNEGSKA (reference sequence). The V end lost 2 bases, the J end lost 5 bases, and 1 base lay between the germline ends. Here the CDR3 reads CSARHNEQFF. The CDR3 coding sequence is TGCAGTGCTAGACACAATGAGCAGTTCTTC.

This sequence joins TRBV2 and TRBJ2-4; 8 nucleotides agree with TRBD1. The germline CDR1 and CDR2 sequences are SNHLY and FYNNEI. Losses at the gene ends were 9 bases for V and 0 bases for J; bases not matched to a gene: 4. This CDR3 has 14 amino acids. This CDR3 is CASKDREAKNIQYF. In DNA form, the CDR3 reads TGTGCCAGTAAGGACAGGGAAGCCAAAAACATTCAGTACTTC. Full variable domain (outside the CDR3, taken from reference TRBV2 and TRBJ2-4): EPEVTQTPSHQVTQMGQEVILRCVPISNHLYFYWYRQILGQKVEFLVSFYNNEISEKSEIFDDQFSVERPDGSNFTLKIRSTKLEDSAMYFCASKDREAKNIQYFGAGTRLSVL.

The rearrangement joins TRBV20-1 to TRBJ2-7; 12 bases are a match to TRBD1. The germline V gene encodes CDR1 DFQATT and CDR2 SNEGSKA (reference sequence). Losses at the gene ends were 6 bases for V and 3 bases for J; bases not matched to a gene: 6. The CDR3 totals 14 residues. The CDR3 loop reads CSAEGQGALYEQYF. Written as DNA, the CDR3 is TGCAGTGCCGAGGGACAGGGGGCTCTCTACGAGCAGTACTTC.

This chain links TRBV6-1 with TRBJ2-7; 10 bases align to TRBD2. From germline, CDR1 is MNHNS and CDR2 SASEGT. The ends lost 6 bases at V and 6 bases at J; junction bases unmatched: 8. The CDR3 consists of 14 residues. CDR3 loop: CASRTGLASREQYF. The CDR3 DNA follows: TGTGCCAGCAGGACGGGACTAGCGAGTCGCGAGCAGTACTTC.

The rearrangement uses TRBV20-1 and TRBJ1-5; maybe TRBD1 (6 bases). The CDR3 has 14 residues. The germline V gene encodes CDR1 DFQATT and CDR2 SNEGSKA (reference sequence). The V gene lost 6 bases and the J gene lost 3 bases, with 15 bases spanning the gap. CDR3 protein: CSAVGGHLNQPQHF. The CDR3 DNA follows: TGCAGTGCCGTAGGGGGACACCTCAATCAGCCCCAGCATTTT.

The chain uses TRBV5-1 and TRBJ2-1, with 16 bases identical to TRBD2. V gave up 4 bases and J gave up 4 bases; unmatched junction bases: 5. The CDR3 runs to 17 residues. CDR1 and CDR2 from the germline V gene are SGHRS and YFSETQ. For the CDR3, the DNA is TGCGCCAGCAGCGAGGGACTAGCGGGAGGGTCGTACAATGAGCAGTTCTTC. This codes for CASSEGLAGGSYNEQFF. Complete variable domain (other parts from reference TRBV5-1 and TRBJ2-1): KAGVTQTPRYLIKTRGQQVTLSCSPISGHRSVSWYQQTPGQGLQFLFEYFSETQRNKGNFPGRFSGRQFSNSRSEMNVSTLELGDSALYLCASSEGLAGGSYNEQFFGPGTRLTVL.

The rearrangement links TRBV29-1 to TRBJ2-3; 11 bases match TRBD1. Trimming cost V 5 bases and J 4 bases; bases outside gene matches: 8. In germline, CDR1 is SQVTM, CDR2 ANQGSEA. The CDR3 has 15 amino acids. As DNA, the CDR3 is TGCAGCGTTCCGGACAGGGGGCTAAAGGCAGATACGCAGTATTTT. The encoded protein is CSVPDRGLKADTQYF.

This clonotype was seen more than once but under ten times. The V call is TRBV14, the J call TRBJ2-3; 12 nucleotides align to TRBD2. Germline V gene data show CDR1 as SGHDN and CDR2 as FVKESK. The V segment lost 1 base and the J segment 4 bases; nucleotides outside the gene matches: 6. The CDR3 covers 17 residues. The CDR3: CASSQGTSGIVSDTQYF. For the CDR3, the DNA is TGTGCCAGCAGCCAAGGGACTAGCGGGATAGTCTCAGATACGCAGTATTTT.

The chain's CDR3 is CAWAGLYEQYF. The CDR3 nucleotides are TGTGCCTGGGCCGGTCTGTACGAGCAGTACTTC. This chain connects TRBV30 to TRBJ2-7; D is uncertain. The V end lost 5 bases, the J end lost 4 bases, and 9 bases lay between the germline ends. The germline V gene has CDR1 GTSNPN and CDR2 SVGIG (reference sequence). The CDR3 is 11 amino acids.

This clonotype appeared a few times. The chain couples TRBV12-3 or TRBV12-4 to TRBJ2-5, with unresolved D. Trimming took off 5 bases at V and 5 bases at J, with 9 bases between the two ends. The CDR3 is made up of 12 amino acids. The DNA of the CDR3 is TGTGCCAGCAGTCCCCTCTTTGAGACCCAGTACTTC. Residues: CASSPLFETQYF.

V and J are TRBV12-3 or TRBV12-4 and TRBJ2-1; TRBD2 might be the D (6 bases). The CDR3 totals 16 residues. The V and J ends lost 6 bases and 3 bases respectively, with 18 bases between them. The DNA for the CDR3 is TGTGCCAGCAGATTTACCGGGACTCATAACTACAATGAGCAGTTCTTC. Translation: CASRFTGTHNYNEQFF.

This clonotype was counted a few times. The V gene is TRBV12-3 or TRBV12-4, the J gene TRBJ1-2, with a possible D match to TRBD1 (6 bases). V shed 6 bases and J shed 7 bases, with 18 bases lying between them. The CDR3 sequence is 14 residues long. The CDR3 nucleotides are TGTGCCAGCAGCGTTACGGGGGGGCGAAGTGGCTACACCTTC. Its protein is CASSVTGGRSGYTF.

This chain connects TRBV7-2 to TRBJ2-1; no clear D. Trimming left V 1 base short and J 0 bases short, with 7 bases between. Germline V gene sequence: CDR1 SGHTA, CDR2 FQGNSA. The CDR3 sequence is 15 residues long. The CDR3 DNA is TGTGCCAGCAGCTTAGAGTTATTCTCCTACAATGAGCAGTTCTTC. Encoded protein: CASSLELFSYNEQFF.

This clonotype was seen a handful of times. V usage is TRBV7-2 and J usage is TRBJ2-5, with TRBD2 matching over 12 bases. Germline-derived CDR1 and CDR2 are SGHTA and FQGNSA. The V gene end was trimmed by 3 bases and the J gene end by 2 bases; junction bases not matched to a gene: 1. This CDR3 has 15 amino acids. CDR3 in DNA: TGTGCCAGCAGCTTCGGACTAGCGGGACAAGAGACCCAGTACTTC. As protein: CASSFGLAGQETQYF.

This clonotype was detected only a few times. The chain joins TRBV20-1 to TRBJ1-6; D not certain. The CDR3 runs 16 residues. Between the trimmed V and J ends, which lost 5 bases and 5 bases, there was a span of 19 bases. Germline CDR1 reads DFQATT; CDR2 reads SNEGSKA (reference sequence). CDR3: CSAPPPNLEDNSPLHF. CDR3 sequence (DNA): TGCAGTGCTCCTCCGCCGAACCTTGAGGATAATTCACCCCTCCACTTT.

CDR3 coding DNA: TGTGCCAGCTCAGGATCCTTTATCCCTATCTATGGCTACACCTTC. Its protein product is CASSGSFIPIYGYTF. V and J are TRBV18 and TRBJ1-2; no clear D. V lost 5 bases, J lost 4 bases, and 17 bases lay in between. The CDR3 extends over 15 amino acids. Germline assignment: CDR1 KGHSH and CDR2 LQKENI.

The chain carries TRBV6-5 and TRBJ2-7; D may be TRBD1 (5 bases). The DNA end is more similar to TRBJ2-5, so the J call may be wrong. This CDR3 contains 13 residues. Germline assignment: CDR1 MNHEY and CDR2 SVGAGI. The CDR3 region has the DNA TGTGCCAGCAGTTATGGGCTAGACAGGACCCAGTACTTC. It encodes CASSYGLDRTQYF.

V is TRBV20-1 and J is TRBJ2-5; D gene unclear. Germline V gives CDR1 DFQATT, CDR2 SNEGSKA (reference sequence). CDR3 length equals 13 residues. The ends were cut back, 4 bases at V and 0 bases at J, with 9 bases in the middle. The CDR3: CSAMAQNQETQYF. The CDR3 DNA reads TGCAGTGCTATGGCACAGAACCAAGAGACCCAGTACTTC.

This clonotype was found a few times. CDR3 sequence (DNA): TGCAGCGCCTCATCCGAAGGTGATGGCTACACCTTC. Translating it yields CSASSEGDGYTF. The genes are TRBV29-1 and TRBJ1-2; D not resolved. V was trimmed by 7 bases and J by 6 bases, leaving 15 bases between them. The CDR3 sequence is 12 residues long. CDR1 is SQVTM, CDR2 ANQGSEA, per germline. Full variable domain (missing parts from reference TRBV29-1 and TRBJ1-2): SAVISQKPSRDICQRGTSLTIQCQVDSQVTMMFWYRQQPGQSLTLIATANQGSEATYESGFVIDKFPISRPNLTFSTLTVSNMSPEDSSIYLCSASSEGDGYTFGSGTRLTVV.

The chain links TRBV6-5 to TRBJ1-6, with unresolved D. The V gene lost 5 bases and the J gene lost 7 bases, with 6 bases spanning the gap. The CDR3 is made up of 12 amino acids. CDR1 and CDR2 from the germline V gene are MNHEY and SVGAGI. CDR3 protein: CASSPTNSPLHF. The CDR3 nucleotides read TGTGCCAGCAGTCCGACAAATTCACCCCTCCACTTT.

The table lists this clonotype with a count of one. The chain couples TRBV7-6 to TRBJ2-3; D may match TRBD1 or TRBD2 (5 bases each). CDR3 length: 13 residues. Per the germline V gene, CDR1 is SGHVS and CDR2 is FNYEAQ. The germline V and J ends were trimmed by 3 bases and 6 bases, with 10 bases remaining between them. The CDR3 region is CASSFSEGDTQYF. Here the CDR3 DNA reads TGTGCCAGCAGCTTTTCTGAGGGGGATACGCAGTATTTT.

The rearrangement joins TRBV29-1 to TRBJ2-3; TRBD2 aligns across 16 bases. The V gene's germline CDR1 is SQVTM and CDR2 ANQGSEA. The CDR3 is 15 amino acids. The ends lost 7 bases at V and 5 bases at J; junction bases unmatched: 6. CDR3 DNA sequence: TGCAGCGCATCCGGGACTAGCGGGAGGGGAGATACGCAGTATTTT. Translated: CSASGTSGRGDTQYF.

The chain carries TRBV4-1 and TRBJ2-3; 14 nucleotides match TRBD2. V lost 2 bases to trimming and J lost 7 bases; unmatched junction nucleotides: 8. Germline V CDR1 and CDR2: MGHRA, YSYEKL. The CDR3 runs 17 residues. The CDR3 loop is CASSQQGTSGGSYTQYF. CDR3 DNA sequence: TGCGCCAGCAGCCAACAGGGGACTAGCGGGGGCTCGTATACGCAGTATTTT.

The V call is TRBV29-1, the J call TRBJ1-1; TRBD1 might be the D (5 bases). Per germline, CDR1 SQVTM and CDR2 ANQGSEA. V was clipped by 4 bases and J by 1 base, with 13 bases between them. This CDR3 is 14 amino acids long. CDR3 nucleotides: TGCAGCGTTGCCACCGGGACTCAGAACACTGAAGCTTTCTTT. Translation gives CSVATGTQNTEAFF.

This clonotype occurred many times. The chain links TRBV6-5 to TRBJ2-3; D might be TRBD1 or TRBD2, each matching 5 bases. This CDR3 spans 15 amino acids. V shed 5 bases and J shed 2 bases, with 14 bases lying between them. Germline assignment: CDR1 MNHEY and CDR2 SVGAGI. CDR3 amino acids: CASSPMGESTDTQYF. The CDR3 bases are TGTGCCAGCAGTCCCATGGGGGAGTCCACAGATACGCAGTATTTT.

The chain couples TRBV4-1 to TRBJ2-5; 7 bases map to TRBD1. V shed 4 bases, J shed 1 base, and the junction held 12 bases outside the gene matches. The CDR3 runs 17 residues. CDR1 is MGHRA, CDR2 YSYEKL, per germline. The CDR3 sequence is CASSLSGGPGPQETQYF. The CDR3 coding sequence is TGCGCCAGCAGCCTATCAGGGGGTCCCGGCCCCCAAGAGACCCAGTACTTC.

This clonotype was recorded many times. V usage is TRBV28 and J usage is TRBJ2-5; D might be TRBD1 or TRBD2, each matching 5 bases. There are 16 residues in the CDR3. The V end lost 6 bases, the J end lost 1 base, and 18 bases lay between the germline ends. Looked up from germline, CDR1 is MDHEN and CDR2 is SYDVKM. CDR3 nucleotides: TGTGCCAGCAGCTCCTTCATCCGGGACGCCCAAGAGACCCAGTACTTC. It yields the protein CASSSFIRDAQETQYF. Together with reference TRBV28 and TRBJ2-5, the CDR3 gives the full variable domain: DVKVTQSSRYLVKRTGEKVFLECVQDMDHENMFWYRQDPGLGLRLIYFSYDVKMKEKGDIPEGYSVSREKKERFSLILESASTNQTSMYLCASSSFIRDAQETQYFGPGTRLLVL.

The V call is TRBV29-1, the J call TRBJ2-1, with 11 positions matching TRBD2. Germline V gene data show CDR1 as SQVTM and CDR2 as ANQGSEA. Germline trimming cut 6 bases from V and 4 bases from J; bases unmatched to any gene: 11. This CDR3 spans 16 amino acids. CDR3 DNA sequence: TGCAGCGTCTCACTAGCGGGGGTTGGAACTTACAATGAGCAGTTCTTC. Translated, it gives CSVSLAGVGTYNEQFF.